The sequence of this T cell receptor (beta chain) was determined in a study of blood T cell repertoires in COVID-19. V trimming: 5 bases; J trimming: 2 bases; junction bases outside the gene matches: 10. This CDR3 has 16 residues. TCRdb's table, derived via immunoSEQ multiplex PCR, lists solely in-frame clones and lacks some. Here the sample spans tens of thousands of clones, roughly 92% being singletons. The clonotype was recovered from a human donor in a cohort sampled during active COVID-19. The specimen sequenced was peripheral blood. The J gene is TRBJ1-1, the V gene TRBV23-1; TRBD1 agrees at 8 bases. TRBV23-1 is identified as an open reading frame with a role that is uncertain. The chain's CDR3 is CASSYRGGVGNTEAFF. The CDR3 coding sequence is TGCGCCAGCAGTTACAGGGGGGGTGTCGGAAACACTGAAGCTTTCTTT.